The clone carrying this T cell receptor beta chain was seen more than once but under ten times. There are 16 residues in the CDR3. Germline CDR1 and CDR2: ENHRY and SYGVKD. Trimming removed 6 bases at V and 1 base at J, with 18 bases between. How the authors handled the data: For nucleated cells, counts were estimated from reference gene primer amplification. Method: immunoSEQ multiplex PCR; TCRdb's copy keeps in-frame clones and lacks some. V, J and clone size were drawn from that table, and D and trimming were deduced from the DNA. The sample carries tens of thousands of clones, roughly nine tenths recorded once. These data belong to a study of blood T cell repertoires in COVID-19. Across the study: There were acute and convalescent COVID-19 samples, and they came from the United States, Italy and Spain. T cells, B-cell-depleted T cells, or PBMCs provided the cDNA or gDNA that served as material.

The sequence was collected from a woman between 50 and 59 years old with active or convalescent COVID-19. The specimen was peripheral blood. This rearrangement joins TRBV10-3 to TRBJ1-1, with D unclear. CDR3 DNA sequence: TGTGCCATCAGGCCGCAGATACGCGGGAAGAACACTGAAGCTTTCTTT. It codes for CAIRPQIRGKNTEAFF.